This T cell receptor beta chain was identified in a study of T cell repertoires in cytomegalovirus infection. This clonotype was observed at least ten times. Its specificity is unknown. The trim removed 5 bases at V and 0 bases at J, leaving 4 bases unmatched. Germline V CDR1 and CDR2: SEHNR, FQNEAQ (reference sequence). CDR3 length: 16 amino acids. TCRdb passed the reads through MiXCR, listing each CDR3 protein once. The data hold hundreds of thousands of distinct CDR3 sequences, with approximately 31% observed a single time. The sample in question was cultured CD8+ T cells from PBMCs, obtained from culture after CMV antigen stimulation. The clonotype was recovered from a human donor in good health (CMV status not recorded). Some clones in this sample may be carry-over from other donors' samples. The chain links TRBV7-9 to TRBJ2-3; 11 bases map to TRBD2. The CDR3 reads CASSTTSGVSTDTQYF. Here the CDR3 DNA reads TGTGCCAGCAGCACGACTAGCGGGGTGAGCACAGATACGCAGTATTTT.